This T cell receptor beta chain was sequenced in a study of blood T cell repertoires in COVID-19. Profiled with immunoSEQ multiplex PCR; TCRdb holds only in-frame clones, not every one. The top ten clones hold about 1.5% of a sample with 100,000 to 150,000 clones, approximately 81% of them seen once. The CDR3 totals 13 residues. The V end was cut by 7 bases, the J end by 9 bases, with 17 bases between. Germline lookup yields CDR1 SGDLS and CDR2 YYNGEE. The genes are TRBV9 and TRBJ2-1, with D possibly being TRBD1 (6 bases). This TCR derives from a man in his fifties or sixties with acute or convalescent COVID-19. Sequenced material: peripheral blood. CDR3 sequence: CASQARGKGEQFF. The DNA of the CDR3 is TGTGCCAGCCAAGCGAGGGGGAAGGGTGAGCAGTTCTTC.